This T cell receptor beta chain was retrieved from a study of CD8+ T cells in alopecia areata. For the study at large: It was 6 to 18 months of tofacitinib, and then there were 6 months off drug.

Points from the study as a whole: Clarity of TCR sharing across patients fell short of that in mice, possibly HLA-related. Treatment with tofacitinib significantly lowered scalp clonality and reduced expanded CD8+ clones among the top 100.

In the case of this clone: Its specificity is unknown.

Germline CDR1 is MNHEY and CDR2 is SVGAGI. The CDR3 is made up of 15 amino acids. V shed 5 bases and J shed 4 bases, with 12 bases lying between them. After isolation, RNA underwent reverse transcription to generate cDNA as the sequencing template. Sequenced by immunoSEQ multiplex PCR; TCRdb stores in-frame clones only, minus some. The repertoire consists of about 270,000 clones, with 60% occurring once and the leading ten covering around 0.92%. As for treatment: oral pan-JAK inhibitor, 5-10 mg twice daily. The sequencing here drew on CD4+ T cells sorted from blood, taken around week 54, from a patient treated with tofacitinib. V usage is TRBV6-5 and J usage is TRBJ2-6; D unresolved. This TCR was recovered from a human donor with alopecia areata. CDR3 sequence (DNA): TGTGCCAGCAGTCCCGTGGGGTACGGGGCCAACGTCCTGACTTTC. Its translation is CASSPVGYGANVLTF.